This TCR beta chain was sequenced for a study of blood T cells in healthy people across ages (dated by TCRdb to the mid-2010s). For the study in its entirety: In model experiments, roughly one uniquely barcoded TCR beta cDNA molecule per two T cells was captured by template switching. To track age-related changes in TCR beta repertoire diversity, the study relied on deep sequencing normalized with unique cDNA molecular identifiers. To avoid experimental bias, donors of different ages were spread randomly across the sequencing lanes. Using the same blood draw, the study looked at two additional independent replicas of 1 million unique cDNA reads for two donors, one aged 18 to 30 and the other aged 80 or older. The donors were split into four age groups: young (average 16 years), middle-aged (around 40), aged (around 67) and long-lived (approximately 89). General conclusions and limits of the study: Observed TCR beta diversity per million T cells fell roughly linearly with age, and a significant reduction was already apparent by age around 39. Estimates of total diversity based on one million sequenced T cells were regarded as lower bounds and as underestimates. Conclusive comparison of naive and antigen-experienced compartments was prevented by the profiling of bulk unsorted PBMCs. Compared with the aged group, more naive CD4+ T cells, fewer expanded clones and increased TCR diversity were shown by the long-lived group, suggesting age selection. The percentage of naive T cells measured by flow cytometry correlated strongly with observed TCR beta diversity. Because donor CMV infection status was unknown, age-related changes in expanded clonotypes were potentially confounded.

From the cysteine through the phenylalanine, the CDR3 covers 17 amino acids. The read is trimmed to its CDR3 DNA, 51 bases read in frame from base 1. Per the germline V gene, SGHAT is the CDR1 and FQNNGV is the CDR2. V loses 5 bases of germline sequence and J loses 0 bases, and the interval between the two ends is 18 bases. Systemically healthy Caucasian individuals from Russia, 35 to 50 in total and aged about 6 to 95 years, were included as donors. Ten milliliters of peripheral blood were drawn from each donor into EDTA-treated Vacutainer tubes. Ficoll-Paque density-gradient centrifugation was used to isolate PBMCs, with at least 6.5 million per sample. Trizol reagent was used to extract total RNA from PBMCs, with at least 5 micrograms per sample. Naive CD45RAhigh/CD27high T cell percentages were measured by flow cytometry on a PBMC aliquot from every donor. The table lists this clonotype with a few counts. What this receptor recognizes is not known. No quality values exist for individual bases; no much larger clone is one base distant.

Libraries were prepared through 5' RACE. Sequencing was performed on an Illumina HiSeq 2500. A second PCR of about 6 to 12 cycles was run with a J-beta primer mix and a sample-barcoded 5' primer. Each TCR beta cDNA molecule received a unique molecular identifier from a template-switch 5' adaptor carrying 12 random nucleotides. Each sample yielded at least 2.5 million CDR3-containing paired-end reads. All of the RNA was converted into first-strand cDNA using the Mint cDNA synthesis kit, with a TRBC-specific oligonucleotide serving as the primer. Following uracil-DNA glycosylase treatment, a first 18-cycle PCR with universal primers M1SS and BC2_uni_R was performed on all cDNA. The original methods were these. Each sample was normalized by randomly selecting 1 million high-quality reads, each carrying a distinct molecular identifier. Instead of being binned into consensus sequences, reads with shared molecular identifiers were discarded. CDR3 identification, clonotype clustering and error correction used MiTCR with a Q25 quality threshold and the strictest error-elimination algorithm. Lower-bound total TCR beta diversity was estimated with a nonparametric unseen species model using Euler transformation. Using fastp trimming at Q25 and MiXCR clonotype assembly, TCRdb reanalyzed the public sequencing data and kept in-frame beta chains. When rows share a CDR3 protein, they turn into one entry using the most common DNA and genes. The V and J calls and clone size come from TCRdb's table, not from the authors' own analysis. For this sample the table gives about a million distinct CDR3 sequences, of which approximately 38% were detected only once. Under 15% of the sample lies in the top ten.

Source material: blood. This TCR was recovered from a man between 18 and 35 years old in good health. The chain is assembled from TRBV11-2 and TRBJ2-3; the D gene is unclear. The CDR3 reads CASSPFGRITSTDTQYF. The sequenced DNA is TGTGCCAGCAGCCCGTTTGGACGAATTACTAGCACAGATACGCAGTATTTT.